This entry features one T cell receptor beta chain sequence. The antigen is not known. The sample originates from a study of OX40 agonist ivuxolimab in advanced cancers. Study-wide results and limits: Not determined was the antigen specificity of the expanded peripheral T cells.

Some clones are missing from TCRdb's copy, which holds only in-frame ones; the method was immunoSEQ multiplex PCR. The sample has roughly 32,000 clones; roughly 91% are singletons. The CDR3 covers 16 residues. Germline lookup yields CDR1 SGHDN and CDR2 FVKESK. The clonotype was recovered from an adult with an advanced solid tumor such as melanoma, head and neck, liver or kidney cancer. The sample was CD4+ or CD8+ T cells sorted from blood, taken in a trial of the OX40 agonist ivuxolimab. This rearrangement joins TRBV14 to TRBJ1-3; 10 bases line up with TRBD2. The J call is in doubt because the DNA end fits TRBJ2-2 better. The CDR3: CASSPTSGRVIGELFF. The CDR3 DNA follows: TGTGCCAGCAGCCCCACGAGCGGGAGGGTTATCGGGGAGCTGTTTTTT.